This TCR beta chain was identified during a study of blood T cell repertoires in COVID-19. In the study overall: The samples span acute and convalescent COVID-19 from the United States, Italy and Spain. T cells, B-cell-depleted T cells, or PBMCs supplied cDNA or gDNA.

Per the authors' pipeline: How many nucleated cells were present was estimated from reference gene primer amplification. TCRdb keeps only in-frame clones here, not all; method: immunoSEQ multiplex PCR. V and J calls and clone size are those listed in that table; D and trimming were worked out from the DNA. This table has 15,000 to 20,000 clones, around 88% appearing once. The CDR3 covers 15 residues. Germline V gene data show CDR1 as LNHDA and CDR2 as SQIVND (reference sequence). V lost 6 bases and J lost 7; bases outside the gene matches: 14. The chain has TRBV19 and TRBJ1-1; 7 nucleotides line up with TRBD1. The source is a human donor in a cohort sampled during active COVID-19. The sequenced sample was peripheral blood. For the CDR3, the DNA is TGTGCCAGTAGGCGACAGGGTCATGTATGGGATGAAGCTTTCTTT. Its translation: CASRRQGHVWDEAFF. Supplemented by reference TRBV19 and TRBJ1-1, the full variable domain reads DGGITQSPKYLFRKEGQNVTLSCEQNLNHDAMYWYRQDPGQGLRLIYYSQIVNDFQKGDIAEGYSVSREKKESFPLTVTSAQKNPTAFYLCASRRQGHVWDEAFFGQGTRLTVV.